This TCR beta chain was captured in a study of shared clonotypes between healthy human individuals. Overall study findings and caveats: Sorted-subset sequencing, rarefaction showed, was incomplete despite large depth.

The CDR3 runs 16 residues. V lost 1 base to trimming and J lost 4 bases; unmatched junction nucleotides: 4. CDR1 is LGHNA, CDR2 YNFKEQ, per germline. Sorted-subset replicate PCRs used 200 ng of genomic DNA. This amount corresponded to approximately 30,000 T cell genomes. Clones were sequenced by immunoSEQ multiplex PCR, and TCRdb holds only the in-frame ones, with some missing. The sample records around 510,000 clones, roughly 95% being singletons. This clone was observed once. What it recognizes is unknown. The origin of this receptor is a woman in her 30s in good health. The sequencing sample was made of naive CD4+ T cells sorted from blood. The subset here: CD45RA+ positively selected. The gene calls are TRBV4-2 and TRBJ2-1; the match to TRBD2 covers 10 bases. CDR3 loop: CASSQGTSGRYNEQFF. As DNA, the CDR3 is TGTGCCAGCAGCCAAGGGACTAGCGGACGATACAATGAGCAGTTCTTC.